This T cell receptor beta chain came from a study of T cell changes during pregnancy in multiple sclerosis. Sequenced by immunoSEQ multiplex PCR; TCRdb stores in-frame clones only, minus some. Among roughly 50,000 clones listed, 92% were seen once. The CDR3 is made up of 13 amino acids. Germline V gives CDR1 MNHEY, CDR2 SMNVEV (reference sequence). Concerning this clone itself: A read error may produce the germline difference seen at one junction end.

The TCR sequence derives from a female donor with multiple sclerosis, enrolled in a pregnancy study. This material consisted of CD4+ T cells from peripheral blood mononuclear cells, taken in the third trimester of pregnancy. J is TRBJ1-5 and V is TRBV27; unclear D gene. CDR3 amino acids: CASGFRGNQPQHF. CDR3 DNA sequence: TGTGCCAGCGGTTTTCGGGGCAATCAGCCCCAGCATTTT.